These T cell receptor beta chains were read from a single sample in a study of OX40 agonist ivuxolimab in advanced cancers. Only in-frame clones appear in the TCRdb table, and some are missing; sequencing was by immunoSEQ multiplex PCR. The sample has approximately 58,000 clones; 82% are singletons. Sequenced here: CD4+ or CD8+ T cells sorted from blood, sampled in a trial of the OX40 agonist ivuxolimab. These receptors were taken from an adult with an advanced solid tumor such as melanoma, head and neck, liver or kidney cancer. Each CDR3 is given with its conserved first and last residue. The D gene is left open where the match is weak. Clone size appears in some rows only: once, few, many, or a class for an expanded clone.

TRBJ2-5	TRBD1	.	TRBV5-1	TGCGCCAGCAGCAACCGGACAGGGTCCGGGGAGACCCAGTACTTC	CASSNRTGSGETQYF
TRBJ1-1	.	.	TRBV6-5	TGTGCCAGCAGTCTCCAGACAGTAGGCACTGAAGCTTTCTTT	CASSLQTVGTEAFF
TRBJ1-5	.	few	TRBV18	TGTGCCAGCTCACTAAAACAGGGCCAGCCCCAGCATTTT	CASSLKQGQPQHF
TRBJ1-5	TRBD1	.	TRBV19	TGTGCCAGTAGCACAGGGGGCTCTGGGCAGCCCCAGCATTTT	CASSTGGSGQPQHF
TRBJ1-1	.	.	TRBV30	TGTGCCCTCGGGAGGGGGGATGTTGAAGCTTTCTTT	CALGRGDVEAFF
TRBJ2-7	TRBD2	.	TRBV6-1	TGTGCCAGCAGCGCGATACTAGCGGGTGAGCAGTACTTC	CASSAILAGEQYF
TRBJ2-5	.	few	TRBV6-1	TGTGCCAGCAGGGCGACTGTGTACCAAGAGACCCAGTACTTC	CASRATVYQETQYF
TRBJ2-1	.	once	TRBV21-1	TGTGCCAGCGGAGGGACTAGCGGGAGGAAGCAGTTCTTC	CASGGTSGRKQFF
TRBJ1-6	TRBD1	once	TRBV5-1	TGCGCCAGCAGCTTAACCCGGGGACAGGGTAATTCACCCCTCCACTTT	CASSLTRGQGNSPLHF
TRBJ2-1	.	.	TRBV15	TGTGCCACCAGCAGAGAGGAGGCGGTACAAGTGTACAATGAGCAGTTCTTC	CATSREEAVQVYNEQFF
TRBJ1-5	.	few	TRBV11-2	TGTGCCAGCAGCTTAGATCTTACAGCAGGGCCCCAGCATTTT	CASSLDLTAGPQHF
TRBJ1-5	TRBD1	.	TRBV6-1	TGTGCCAGCAATGACCGAAGGACAGGGTACAATCAGCCCCAGCATTTT	CASNDRRTGYNQPQHF
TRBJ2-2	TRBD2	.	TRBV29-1	TGCAGCGCCCTCGGACTAGCGGGAGTAAGCACCGGGGAGCTGTTTTTT	CSALGLAGVSTGELFF
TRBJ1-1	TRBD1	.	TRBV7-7	TGTGCTAGCAGCCAGAATCCGGGACAGGGGATCATGAACACTGAAGCTTTCTTT	CASSQNPGQGIMNTEAFF
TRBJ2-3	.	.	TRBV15	TGTGCCACCAGCAGTTCGAGACAAGACACAGATACGCAGTATTTT	CATSSSRQDTDTQYF
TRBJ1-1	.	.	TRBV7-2	TGTGCCAGCAGCTTAGAGCGGGCTCTGGCTGAAGCTTTCTTT	CASSLERALAEAFF
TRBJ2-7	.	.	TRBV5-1	TGCGCCAGCAGCTCTCAGGGTCCCAACTACGAGCAGTACTTC	CASSSQGPNYEQYF
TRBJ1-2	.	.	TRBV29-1	TGCAGCGTTGATAGGGGGGGGGACTATGGCTACACCTTC	CSVDRGGDYGYTF
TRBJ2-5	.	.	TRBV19	TGTGCCAGTAGTACGGGACTGGCAAGGACCCAGTACTTC	CASSTGLARTQYF
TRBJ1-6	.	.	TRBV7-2	TGTGCCAGCAGTCCCGACAGGAACTCACCCCTCCACTTT	CASSPDRNSPLHF
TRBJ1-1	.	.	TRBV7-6	TGTGCCAGCAGCCGTTTACCCTCCGCCACTGAAGCTTTCTTT	CASSRLPSATEAFF
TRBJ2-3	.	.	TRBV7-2	TGTGCCAGCAGCTTTCAGGGGGGTGTCAGCACAGATACGCAGTATTTT	CASSFQGGVSTDTQYF
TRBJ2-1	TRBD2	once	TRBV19	TGTGCCAGTAGATTGACTAGCGGAAGCTCCTACAATGAGCAGTTCTTC	CASRLTSGSSYNEQFF
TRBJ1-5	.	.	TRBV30	TGTGCCTGGAGTGTAGGCACCTCTTACAATCAGCCCCAGCATTTT	CAWSVGTSYNQPQHF
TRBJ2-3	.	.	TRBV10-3	TGTGCCATCCTGGGACACTTACACACAGATACGCAGTATTTT	CAILGHLHTDTQYF
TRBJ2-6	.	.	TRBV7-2	TGTGCCAGCAGCTTAGGGGGGGCTGGGGCCAACGTCCTGACTTTC	CASSLGGAGANVLTF